A single sample gave rise to the 27 T cell receptor beta chains below, sequenced in a study of cytomegalovirus exposure and HLA in healthy donors. The PCR contained 60 Vbeta and 13 Jbeta primers. Data came from immunoSEQ multiplex PCR; TCRdb stores just in-frame clones and leaves some out. The data contain approximately 160,000 clones, around four fifths of them seen just once; the ten biggest clones take up 1%. Input material: PBMCs. These receptors originate from a woman in her forties or fifties in good health and CMV-seropositive.

The chain is built from TRBV19 and TRBJ2-1, with TRBD2 as a possible D gene (5 bases). Germline V gene data show CDR1 as LNHDA and CDR2 as SQIVND (reference sequence). V was pared by 10 bases and J by 6 bases, with 22 bases between. CDR3 length: 15 amino acids. In nucleotides, the CDR3 is TGTGCCACCCAATCCCGGTCTACGGGATTCAATGAGCAGTTCTTC. It encodes CATQSRSTGFNEQFF.

The rearrangement links TRBV29-1 to TRBJ1-1; D uncertain. Trimming stripped 7 bases from V and 3 bases from J, with 27 bases between. This CDR3 comprises 17 residues. The V gene's germline CDR1 is SQVTM and CDR2 ANQGSEA. CDR3 DNA sequence: TGCAGCGGATCCAAGGCCCCAGGTATGGGTTTAGACACTGAAGCTTTCTTT. This codes for CSGSKAPGMGLDTEAFF.

This chain uses TRBV4-2 with TRBJ2-5; possible D gene TRBD2, 6 bases. V lost 0 bases, J lost 1 base, and 21 bases lay in between. This CDR3 comprises 19 residues. Germline CDR1 reads LGHNA; CDR2 reads YNFKEQ. CDR3 protein: CASSQDLRGVLGTQETQYF. In DNA, the CDR3 is TGTGCCAGCAGCCAAGATTTGCGGGGAGTTTTGGGGACCCAAGAGACCCAGTACTTC.

This CDR3 reads CASSKQGAYDEKLFF. In nucleotides, the CDR3 is TGCGCCAGCAGTAAACAGGGGGCATATGATGAAAAACTGTTTTTT. J is TRBJ1-4 and V is TRBV5-1; 9 bases line up with TRBD1. V shed 5 bases and J 6 bases; nucleotides not matched to a gene: 8. CDR1 and CDR2 (germline): SGHRS, YFSETQ. The CDR3 length is 15 residues.

The chain links TRBV6-5 to TRBJ1-4, with TRBD1 matching 10 bases. The CDR3 is made up of 15 amino acids. CDR1 and CDR2 from the germline V gene are MNHEY and SVGAGI. V trimming: 5 bases; J trimming: 8 bases; junction bases outside the gene matches: 8. CDR3 coding DNA: TGTGCCAGCAGTGCCCGGGACAGGGGAGGAGAAAAACTGTTTTTT. This translates into CASSARDRGGEKLFF.

CDR3 DNA: TGCGCCAGCAGCCAAGTTTGGCGGGGCTACGAGCAGTACTTC. The encoded protein is CASSQVWRGYEQYF. This sequence joins TRBV4-3 and TRBJ2-7, with a possible D match to TRBD2 (6 bases). The length of the CDR3 is 14 residues. Deletions cut 1 base from V and 3 bases from J, with 10 bases between. Germline V gene data show CDR1 as LGHNA and CDR2 as YSLEER.

The chain uses TRBV4-2 and TRBJ1-1; TRBD1 matches 7 bases. The CDR3 is made up of 14 amino acids. Germline CDR1 reads LGHNA; CDR2 reads YNFKEQ. The trim removed 4 bases at V and 0 bases at J, leaving 2 bases unmatched. The CDR3 spells CASSRQGVNTEAFF. For the CDR3, the DNA is TGTGCCAGCAGCCGTCAGGGGGTGAACACTGAAGCTTTCTTT.

This chain links TRBV6-5 with TRBJ2-7; 7 positions agree with TRBD2. The germline gives CDR1 MNHEY, CDR2 SVGAGI. The CDR3 consists of 16 residues. The J segment lost 2 bases and the V segment lost 0 bases, leaving 7 bases of the junction unmatched. CDR3 nucleotide sequence: TGTGCCAGCAGTTACTCGTCGTTGCGGGGGACCTACGAGCAGTACTTC. It codes for CASSYSSLRGTYEQYF.

This chain joins TRBV18 and TRBJ1-2; D not resolved. Per germline, CDR1 KGHSH and CDR2 LQKENI. The CDR3 is made up of 13 amino acids. V was pared by 2 bases and J by 6 bases, with 10 bases between. The chain's CDR3 is CASSPNRDHGYTF. The CDR3 DNA follows: TGTGCCAGCTCACCAAACAGAGACCATGGCTACACCTTC.

The chain has TRBV27 and TRBJ2-7; possibly TRBD2 for D (7 bases). The CDR3 has 17 residues. Trimming took off 4 bases at V and 4 bases at J, with 23 bases between the two ends. The germline gives CDR1 MNHEY, CDR2 SMNVEV (reference sequence). The chain's CDR3 is CASSSSPQGSGTYEQYF. The CDR3 DNA reads as TGTGCCAGCAGTTCGTCCCCGCAGGGGAGCGGGACTTACGAGCAGTACTTC.

This clone was found once. The J gene is TRBJ1-2, the V gene TRBV7-2, with TRBD1 as a possible D gene (5 bases). The CDR3 covers 15 residues. From germline, CDR1 is SGHTA and CDR2 FQGNSA. V lost 1 base to trimming and J lost 6 bases, with 15 bases between them. The CDR3 is CASSLEGYGGNGYTF. Written as DNA, the CDR3 is TGTGCCAGCAGCTTAGAGGGTTATGGGGGGAATGGCTACACCTTC.

The chain combines TRBV29-1 with TRBJ2-7; 8 bases line up with TRBD1. The CDR3 runs to 15 residues. V was clipped by 0 bases and J by 4 bases; unmatched bases: 8. Germline V gene data show CDR1 as SQVTM and CDR2 as ANQGSEA. Here the CDR3 reads CSVEDFPRGQYEQYF. For the CDR3, the DNA is TGCAGCGTTGAAGATTTTCCCAGGGGGCAATACGAGCAGTACTTC.

The V gene is TRBV7-3, the J gene TRBJ2-7, with 7 bases fitting TRBD1. The length of the CDR3 is 13 residues. Germline V lookup: CDR1 SGHTA, CDR2 FQGTGA. Trimming at V came to 5 bases and at J to 6 bases, leaving 7 bases not matched to a gene. In nucleotides, the CDR3 is TGTGCCAGCAGCCCTGACAGGGTAGCCGAGCAGTACTTC. Protein: CASSPDRVAEQYF.

The chain employs TRBV2 and TRBJ2-1, with unresolved D. V dropped 4 bases and J dropped 15 bases, with 16 bases sitting between them. The CDR3 runs 12 residues. Germline assignment: CDR1 SNHLY and CDR2 FYNNEI. In DNA, the CDR3 is TGTGCCAGCAGTGTTGGAGCAGTGCGGTCGTTCTTC. As protein: CASSVGAVRSFF.

The chain is built from TRBV5-1 and TRBJ2-2; maybe TRBD1 (5 bases). This CDR3 is built from 11 residues. Trimming removed 7 bases at V and 7 bases at J, with 8 bases between. CDR1 is SGHRS, CDR2 YFSETQ, per germline. This chain's CDR3 is CASGQGGELFF. The CDR3 nucleotides read TGCGCCAGCGGTCAGGGCGGGGAGCTGTTTTTT.

This chain uses TRBV6-5 with TRBJ2-7; D may be TRBD2 (5 bases). V lost 2 bases, J lost 3 bases, and 17 bases lay in between. CDR1 and CDR2 from the germline V gene are MNHEY and SVGAGI. This CDR3 is 16 amino acids long. Written as DNA, the CDR3 is TGTGCCAGCAGTTACATGGGAGACCGAGGAAGCTACGAGCAGTACTTC. Its translation: CASSYMGDRGSYEQYF.

The chain recombines TRBV4-3 with TRBJ2-2; D is perhaps TRBD1 (7 bases). CDR3 length: 16 amino acids. Trimming left V 2 bases short and J 4 bases short, with 14 bases between. Germline V gives CDR1 LGHNA, CDR2 YSLEER. CDR3 sequence (DNA): TGCGCCAGCAGCCAATCGTACCAGGGGGGCACCGGGGAGCTGTTTTTT. Translating it yields CASSQSYQGGTGELFF.

The chain has TRBV11-3 and TRBJ2-3; 7 positions agree with TRBD2. Germline CDR1 and CDR2: SGHNT and YENEEA. CDR3 length: 13 residues. V was pared by 3 bases and J by 11 bases, with 8 bases of the junction left unmatched. Here the CDR3 reads CASSFTPAGLQYF. For the CDR3, the DNA is TGTGCCAGCAGCTTTACCCCAGCGGGGTTGCAGTATTTT.

This chain joins TRBV11-2 and TRBJ2-5, with 7 bases lining up with TRBD2. Germline lookup yields CDR1 SGHAT and CDR2 FQNNGV. The CDR3 has 13 residues. J lost 4 bases, V lost 5 bases, and 4 bases had no gene match. CDR3 coding DNA: TGTGCCAGCAGCCGGGGACTATCAGAGACCCAGTACTTC. This encodes CASSRGLSETQYF.

The chain couples TRBV2 to TRBJ2-7; D unresolved. Trimming removed 5 bases at V and 4 bases at J, with 15 bases between. This CDR3 has 14 residues. Germline assignment: CDR1 SNHLY and CDR2 FYNNEI. The chain's CDR3 is CASSSTGVMYEQYF. The DNA for the CDR3 is TGTGCCAGCAGTTCCACCGGAGTAATGTACGAGCAGTACTTC. The full variable domain, rest sourced from reference TRBV2 and TRBJ2-7, is EPEVTQTPSHQVTQMGQEVILRCVPISNHLYFYWYRQILGQKVEFLVSFYNNEISEKSEIFDDQFSVERPDGSNFTLKIRSTKLEDSAMYFCASSSTGVMYEQYFGPGTRLTVT.

The rearrangement joins TRBV6-1 to TRBJ1-5; D gene ambiguous. V was clipped by 2 bases and J by 0 bases, with 11 bases between them. CDR1 and CDR2 (germline): MNHNS, SASEGT. CDR3 length: 16 residues. The DNA of the CDR3 is TGTGCCAGCAGTGAATATGGGGAGAATAGCAATCAGCCCCAGCATTTT. It codes for CASSEYGENSNQPQHF.

The chain is built from TRBV4-1 and TRBJ2-2, with D tentatively TRBD1 (6 bases). CDR1 and CDR2 from the germline V gene are MGHRA and YSYEKL. CDR3 length: 14 residues. Deletions cut 5 bases from V and 3 bases from J, with 10 bases between. CDR3 sequence: CASSYGQYTGELFF. The DNA of the CDR3 is TGCGCCAGCAGCTACGGACAGTACACCGGGGAGCTGTTTTTT.

The chain joins TRBV28 to TRBJ1-5; D is ambiguous. Germline V gives CDR1 MDHEN, CDR2 SYDVKM. The CDR3 spans 12 residues. With 6 bases removed from V and 2 bases from J, the gap between germline ends came to 5 bases. CDR3 region: CASSQGNQPQHF. In DNA, the CDR3 is TGTGCCAGCAGCCAGGGCAATCAGCCCCAGCATTTT.

The chain uses TRBV6-5 and TRBJ2-1, with TRBD2 matching 10 bases. CDR3 length: 14 residues. Per germline, CDR1 MNHEY and CDR2 SVGAGI. With 6 bases clipped from V and 8 bases from J, the junction kept 7 bases outside the gene matches. The CDR3 region is CASRSGGAGDEQFF. The CDR3 DNA follows: TGTGCCAGCAGAAGCGGGGGGGCCGGGGATGAGCAGTTCTTC.

The chain recombines TRBV5-6 with TRBJ2-1; a possible D gene is TRBD2 (6 bases). Deletions cut 0 bases from V and 0 bases from J, with 10 bases between. This CDR3 spans 16 amino acids. Germline CDR1 SGHDT, CDR2 YYEEEE. CDR3 bases: TGTGCCAGCAGCTTGGTAGGTAGCGGCTCCTACAATGAGCAGTTCTTC. Translated, it gives CASSLVGSGSYNEQFF. The full variable domain, with the rest looked up from reference TRBV5-6 and TRBJ2-1, is DAGVTQSPTHLIKTRGQQVTLRCSPKSGHDTVSWYQQALGQGPQFIFQYYEEEERQRGNFPDRFSGHQFPNYSSELNVNALLLGDSALYLCASSLVGSGSYNEQFFGPGTRLTVL.

The chain joins TRBV16 to TRBJ1-1; D unresolved. Germline CDR1 reads KGHSY; CDR2 reads FQNENV. The CDR3 loop spans 13 amino acids. The V gene lost 4 bases and the J gene lost 1 base, with 7 bases spanning the gap. The CDR3 sequence: CASSLYKNTEAFF. In nucleotides, the CDR3 is TGTGCCAGCAGCCTGTACAAGAACACTGAAGCTTTCTTT.

This chain links TRBV19 with TRBJ2-1, with 10 bases that match TRBD2. The CDR3 totals 14 residues. The V gene end was trimmed by 5 bases and the J gene end by 9 bases; junction bases not matched to a gene: 7. Germline CDR1 reads LNHDA; CDR2 reads SQIVND (reference sequence). CDR3 sequence reads: CASSQRGGRREQFF. The CDR3 bases are TGTGCCAGTAGTCAGCGGGGGGGGCGACGTGAGCAGTTCTTC.